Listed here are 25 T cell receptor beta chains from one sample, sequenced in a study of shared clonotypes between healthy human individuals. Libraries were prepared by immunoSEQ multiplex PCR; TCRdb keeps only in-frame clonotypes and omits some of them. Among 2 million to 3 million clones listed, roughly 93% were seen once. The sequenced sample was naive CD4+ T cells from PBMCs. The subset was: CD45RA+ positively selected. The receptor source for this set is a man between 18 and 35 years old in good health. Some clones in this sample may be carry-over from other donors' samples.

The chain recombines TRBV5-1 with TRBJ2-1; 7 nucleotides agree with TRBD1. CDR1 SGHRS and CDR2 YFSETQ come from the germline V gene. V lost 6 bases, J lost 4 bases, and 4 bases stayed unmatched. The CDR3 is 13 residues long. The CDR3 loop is CASTRQGYNEQFF. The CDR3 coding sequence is TGCGCCAGCACCAGACAGGGATACAATGAGCAGTTCTTC.

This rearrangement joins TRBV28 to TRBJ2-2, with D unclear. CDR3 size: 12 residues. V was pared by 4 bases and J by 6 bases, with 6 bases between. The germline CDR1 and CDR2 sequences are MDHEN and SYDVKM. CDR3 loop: CASSWIAGELFF. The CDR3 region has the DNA TGTGCCAGCAGTTGGATAGCCGGGGAGCTGTTTTTT.

The CDR3: CASSLKQGALYGYTF. CDR3 in DNA: TGTGCCAGCAGTTTAAAACAGGGGGCTTTATATGGCTACACCTTC. This chain links TRBV28 with TRBJ1-2; 9 bases are shared with TRBD1. The CDR3 has 15 residues. V lost 2 bases to trimming and J lost 5 bases; unmatched junction nucleotides: 6. Germline V gene lookup returns CDR1 MDHEN and CDR2 SYDVKM.

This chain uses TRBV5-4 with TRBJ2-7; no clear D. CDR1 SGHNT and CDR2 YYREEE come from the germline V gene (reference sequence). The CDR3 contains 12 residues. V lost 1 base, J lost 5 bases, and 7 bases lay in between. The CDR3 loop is CASSLRTNEQYF. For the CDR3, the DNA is TGTGCCAGCAGCTTGAGGACGAACGAGCAGTACTTC.

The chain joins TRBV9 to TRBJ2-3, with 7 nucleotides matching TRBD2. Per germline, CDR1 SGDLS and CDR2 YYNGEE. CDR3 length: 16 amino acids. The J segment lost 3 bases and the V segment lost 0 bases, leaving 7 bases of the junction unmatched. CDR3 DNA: TGTGCCAGCAGCGTAGGGGGCGGGAGTTGGACAGATACGCAGTATTTT. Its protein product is CASSVGGGSWTDTQYF.

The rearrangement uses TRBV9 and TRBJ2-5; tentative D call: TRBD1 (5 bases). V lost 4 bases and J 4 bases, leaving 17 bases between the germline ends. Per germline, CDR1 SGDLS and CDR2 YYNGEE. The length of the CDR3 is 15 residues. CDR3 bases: TGTGCCAGCAGCCCTACCCATCAGGGCGGAGAGACCCAGTACTTC. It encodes CASSPTHQGGETQYF. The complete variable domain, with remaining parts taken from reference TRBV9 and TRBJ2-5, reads DSGVTQTPKHLITATGQRVTLRCSPRSGDLSVYWYQQSLDQGLQFLIQYYNGEERAKGNILERFSAQQFPDLHSELNLSSLELGDSALYFCASSPTHQGGETQYFGPGTRLLVL.

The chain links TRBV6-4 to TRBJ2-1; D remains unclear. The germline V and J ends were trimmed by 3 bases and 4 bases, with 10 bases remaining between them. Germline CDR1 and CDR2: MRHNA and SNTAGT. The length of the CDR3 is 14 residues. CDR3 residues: CASSEFGPYNEQFF. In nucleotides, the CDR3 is TGTGCCAGCAGTGAGTTCGGGCCATACAATGAGCAGTTCTTC.

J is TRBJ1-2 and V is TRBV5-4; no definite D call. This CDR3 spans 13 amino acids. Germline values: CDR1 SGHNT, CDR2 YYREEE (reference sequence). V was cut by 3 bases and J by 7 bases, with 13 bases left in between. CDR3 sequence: CASSSAGFRGYTF. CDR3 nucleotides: TGTGCCAGCAGCTCGGCCGGGTTTCGTGGCTACACCTTC. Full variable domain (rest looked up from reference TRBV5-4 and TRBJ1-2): ETGVTQSPTHLIKTRGQQVTLRCSSQSGHNTVSWYQQALGQGPQFIFQYYREEENGRGNFPPRFSGLQFPNYSSELNVNALELDDSALYLCASSSAGFRGYTFGSGTRLTVV.

The DNA of the CDR3 is TGTGCCAGCAGTCCGCTAGCGGGTAGAACAACCAAACCCGACGAGCAGTACTTC. Amino acid sequence: CASSPLAGRTTKPDEQYF. The V call is TRBV25-1, the J call TRBJ2-7; 8 bases agree with TRBD2. V was clipped by 5 bases and J by 5 bases; unmatched bases: 20. The CDR3 totals 18 residues. Germline CDR1 and CDR2: MGHDK and SYGVNS.

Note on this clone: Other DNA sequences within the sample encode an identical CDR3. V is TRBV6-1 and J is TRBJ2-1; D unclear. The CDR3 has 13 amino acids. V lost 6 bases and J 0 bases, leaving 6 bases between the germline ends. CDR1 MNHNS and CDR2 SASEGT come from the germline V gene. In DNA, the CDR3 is TGTGCCAGCAGAGAGAGCTCCTACAATGAGCAGTTCTTC. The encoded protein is CASRESSYNEQFF.

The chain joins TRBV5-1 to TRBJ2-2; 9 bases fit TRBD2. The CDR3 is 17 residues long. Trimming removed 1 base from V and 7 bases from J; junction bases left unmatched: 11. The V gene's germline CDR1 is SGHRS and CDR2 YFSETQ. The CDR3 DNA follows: TGCGCCAGCAGCTTGTGGGTAGCGGGAGAACTGAACGGGGAGCTGTTTTTT. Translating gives CASSLWVAGELNGELFF. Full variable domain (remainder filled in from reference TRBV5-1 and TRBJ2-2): KAGVTQTPRYLIKTRGQQVTLSCSPISGHRSVSWYQQTPGQGLQFLFEYFSETQRNKGNFPGRFSGRQFSNSRSEMNVSTLELGDSALYLCASSLWVAGELNGELFFGEGSRLTVL.

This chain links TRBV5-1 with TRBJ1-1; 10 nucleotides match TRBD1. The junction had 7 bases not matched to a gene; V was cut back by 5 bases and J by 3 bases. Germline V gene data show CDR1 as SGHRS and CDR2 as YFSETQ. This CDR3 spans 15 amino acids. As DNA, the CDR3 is TGCGCCAGCAGGCGCGGGACAGGGGACGACACTGAAGCTTTCTTT. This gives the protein CASRRGTGDDTEAFF.

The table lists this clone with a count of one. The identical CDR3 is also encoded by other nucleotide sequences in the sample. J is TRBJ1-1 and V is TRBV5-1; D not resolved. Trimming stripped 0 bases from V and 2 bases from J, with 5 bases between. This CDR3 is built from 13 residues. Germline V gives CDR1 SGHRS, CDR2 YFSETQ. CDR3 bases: TGCGCCAGCAGCTTGGCAGAAAACACTGAAGCTTTCTTT. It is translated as CASSLAENTEAFF. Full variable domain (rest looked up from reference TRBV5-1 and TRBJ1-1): KAGVTQTPRYLIKTRGQQVTLSCSPISGHRSVSWYQQTPGQGLQFLFEYFSETQRNKGNFPGRFSGRQFSNSRSEMNVSTLELGDSALYLCASSLAENTEAFFGQGTRLTVV.

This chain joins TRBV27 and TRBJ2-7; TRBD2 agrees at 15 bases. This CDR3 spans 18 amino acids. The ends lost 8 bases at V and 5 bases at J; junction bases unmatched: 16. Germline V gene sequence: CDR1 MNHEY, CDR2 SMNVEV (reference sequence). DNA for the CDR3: TGTGCCAGCGCCGGCGTTGGACTAGCGGGAGGGGGTACCAACGAGCAGTACTTC. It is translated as CASAGVGLAGGGTNEQYF.

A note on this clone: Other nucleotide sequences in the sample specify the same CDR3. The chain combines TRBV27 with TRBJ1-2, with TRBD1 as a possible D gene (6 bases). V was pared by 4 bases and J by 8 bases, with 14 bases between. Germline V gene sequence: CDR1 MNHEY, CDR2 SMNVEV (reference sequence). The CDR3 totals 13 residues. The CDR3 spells CASSSTGRYGYTF. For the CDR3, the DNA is TGTGCCAGCAGTTCCACAGGGCGCTACGGCTACACCTTC.

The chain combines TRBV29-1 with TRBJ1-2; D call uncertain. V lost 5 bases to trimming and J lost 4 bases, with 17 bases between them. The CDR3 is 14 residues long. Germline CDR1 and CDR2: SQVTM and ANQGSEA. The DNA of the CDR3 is TGCAGCGTTCGGGAACGGAGGGCGACCTATGGCTACACCTTC. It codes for CSVRERRATYGYTF. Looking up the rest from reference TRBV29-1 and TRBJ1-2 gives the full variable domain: SAVISQKPSRDICQRGTSLTIQCQVDSQVTMMFWYRQQPGQSLTLIATANQGSEATYESGFVIDKFPISRPNLTFSTLTVSNMSPEDSSIYLCSVRERRATYGYTFGSGTRLTVV.

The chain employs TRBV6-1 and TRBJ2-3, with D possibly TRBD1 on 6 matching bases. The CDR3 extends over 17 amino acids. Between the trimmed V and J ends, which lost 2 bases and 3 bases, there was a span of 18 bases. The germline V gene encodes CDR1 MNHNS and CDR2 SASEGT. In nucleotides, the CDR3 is TGTGCCAGCAGTGAATGGTCTCAGGGGTTTGGAACAGATACGCAGTATTTT. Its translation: CASSEWSQGFGTDTQYF.

The CDR3 spells CASSLPWGRVSDYTF. The CDR3 region has the DNA TGTGCCAGCAGTTTGCCATGGGGGAGGGTCAGCGACTACACCTTC. The chain combines TRBV28 with TRBJ1-2; D might be TRBD1 (5 bases). In germline, CDR1 is MDHEN, CDR2 SYDVKM. The CDR3 consists of 15 residues. V lost 3 bases and J 10 bases, leaving 21 bases between the germline ends.

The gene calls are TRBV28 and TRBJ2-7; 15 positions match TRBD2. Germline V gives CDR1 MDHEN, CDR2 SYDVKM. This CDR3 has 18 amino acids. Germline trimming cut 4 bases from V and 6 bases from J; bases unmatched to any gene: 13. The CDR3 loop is CASSSTGLAGGTLLEQYF. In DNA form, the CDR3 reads TGTGCCAGCAGTTCCACGGGACTAGCGGGAGGAACTCTCCTCGAGCAGTACTTC. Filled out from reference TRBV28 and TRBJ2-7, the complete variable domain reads DVKVTQSSRYLVKRTGEKVFLECVQDMDHENMFWYRQDPGLGLRLIYFSYDVKMKEKGDIPEGYSVSREKKERFSLILESASTNQTSMYLCASSSTGLAGGTLLEQYFGPGTRLTVT.

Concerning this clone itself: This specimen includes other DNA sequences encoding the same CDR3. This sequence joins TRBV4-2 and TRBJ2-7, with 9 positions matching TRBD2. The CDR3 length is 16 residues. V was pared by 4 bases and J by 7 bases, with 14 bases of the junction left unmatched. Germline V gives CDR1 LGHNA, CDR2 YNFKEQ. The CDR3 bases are TGTGCCAGCAGCCCAGGACTAGCGCCCTTAGGGGGAGAGCAGTACTTC. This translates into CASSPGLAPLGGEQYF.

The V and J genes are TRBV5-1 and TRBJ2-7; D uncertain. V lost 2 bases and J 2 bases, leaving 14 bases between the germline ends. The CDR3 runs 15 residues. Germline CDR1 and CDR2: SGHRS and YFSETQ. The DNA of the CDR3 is TGCGCCAGCAGCTTAGTCACCTCCCCCACCTACGAGCAGTACTTC. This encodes CASSLVTSPTYEQYF.

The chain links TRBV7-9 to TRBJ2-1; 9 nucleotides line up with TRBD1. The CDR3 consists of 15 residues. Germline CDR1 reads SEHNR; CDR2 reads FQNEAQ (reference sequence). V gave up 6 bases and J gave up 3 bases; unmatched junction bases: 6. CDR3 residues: CASRDTGGYYNEQFF. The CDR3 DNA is TGTGCCAGCAGGGATACAGGGGGCTACTACAATGAGCAGTTCTTC.

The CDR3 DNA sequence: TGTGCCAGCAGTAACCGGGACAGGGGTCCCTACGAGCAGTACTTC. Translating gives CASSNRDRGPYEQYF. This rearrangement joins TRBV28 to TRBJ2-5; 10 bases are a match to TRBD1. The J call could be wrong; TRBJ2-7 is a better fit for the DNA end. The CDR3 spans 15 residues. The V gene's germline CDR1 is MDHEN and CDR2 SYDVKM.

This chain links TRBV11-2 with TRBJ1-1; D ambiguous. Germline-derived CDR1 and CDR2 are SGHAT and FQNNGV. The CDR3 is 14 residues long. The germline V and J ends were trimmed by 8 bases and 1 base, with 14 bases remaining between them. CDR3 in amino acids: CASRIGSGNTEAFF. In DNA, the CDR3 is TGTGCCAGCCGAATAGGGTCAGGGAACACTGAAGCTTTCTTT.

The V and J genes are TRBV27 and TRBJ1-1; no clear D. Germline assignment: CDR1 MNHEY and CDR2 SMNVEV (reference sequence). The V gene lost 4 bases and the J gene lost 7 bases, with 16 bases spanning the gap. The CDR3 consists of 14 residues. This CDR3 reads CASSSKKAVNEAFF. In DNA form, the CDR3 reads TGTGCCAGCAGTTCGAAAAAGGCAGTTAATGAAGCTTTCTTT.